This passage covers 14 T cell receptor beta chains from one sample sequenced in a study of CD8+CD57+ T cells in acquired aplastic anemia. Using genomic DNA as the template, TCR beta VDJ and CDR3 profiling was carried out. TCRdb itself ran the reads through MiXCR, one entry per CDR3 protein. The sample lists some 68,000 distinct CDR3 sequences, roughly half seen once, with about 9% in the top ten. The sequencing sample was made of sorted CD4+, CD8+, or CD8+CD57+ T cells (not recorded which) from PBMCs. These TCRs come from a human donor in good health, serving as a control.

This clonotype has at least ten counts. The chain uses TRBV4-2 and TRBJ2-7; D gene ambiguous. The germline V gene has CDR1 LGHNA and CDR2 YNFKEQ. The CDR3 spans 14 residues. The V end lost 1 base, the J end lost 0 bases, and 7 bases lay between the germline ends. CDR3 DNA: TGTGCCAGCAGCCAAGCGAGAACCTCCTACGAGCAGTACTTC. Translation: CASSQARTSYEQYF.

V gene TRBV29-1 combines with J gene TRBJ2-7, with 11 nucleotides matching TRBD1. V was clipped by 6 bases and J by 4 bases; unmatched bases: 5. The CDR3 sequence is 13 residues long. Germline V CDR1 and CDR2: SQVTM, ANQGSEA. The DNA for the CDR3 is TGCAGCGTCGGAGGGACAGGGGGATACGAGCAGTACTTC. Protein: CSVGGTGGYEQYF.

With respect to this clonotype: The missing conserved phenylalanine or tryptophan at the end of this CDR3 makes a read error likely. The V and J genes are TRBV20-1 and TRBJ1-6; D might be TRBD1 (5 bases). The CDR3 sequence is 13 residues long. V was shortened by 3 bases and J by 6 bases, with 9 bases between the two germline ends. Germline-derived CDR1 and CDR2 are DFQATT and SNEGSKA (reference sequence). The CDR3 DNA follows: TGCAGTGCTAGGGGGACGGCTAATTCACCCCTCCACCTT. Translation gives CSARGTANSPLHL.

As regards this clonotype: Its ends do not fully match the called genes, so a read error is possible. The chain uses TRBV11-1 and TRBJ2-3, with 9 nucleotides matching TRBD2. The CDR3 contains 18 residues. Per germline, CDR1 SGHAT and CDR2 FQDESV (reference sequence). CDR3 in DNA: TGTGCCAGCAGCCCTGACCATGGGCTAGCGGGGACCACAGATACGCGGTATTTT. This encodes CASSPDHGLAGTTDTRYF. The entire variable domain, with the rest obtained from reference TRBV11-1 and TRBJ2-3, is as follows: EAEVAQSPRYKITEKSQAVAFWCDPISGHATLYWYRQILGQGPELLVQFQDESVVDDSQLPKDRFSAERLKGVDSTLKIQPAELGDSAMYLCASSPDHGLAGTTDTRYFGPGTRLTVL.

The rearrangement uses TRBV6-1 and TRBJ1-2, with TRBD1 identical over 9 bases. V shed 9 bases, J shed 4 bases, and the junction held 12 bases outside the gene matches. Germline V gene sequence: CDR1 MNHNS, CDR2 SASEGT. CDR3 size: 15 residues. The chain's CDR3 is CASRDRARSLYGYTF. CDR3 nucleotides: TGTGCCAGTAGGGACAGGGCCCGTAGCCTCTATGGCTACACCTTC.

The chain links TRBV15 to TRBJ2-1; D might be TRBD2 (5 bases). CDR1 and CDR2 (germline): LNHNV, YYDKDF (reference sequence). The CDR3 loop spans 14 amino acids. With 11 bases removed from V and 8 bases from J, the gap between germline ends came to 22 bases. In DNA, the CDR3 is TGTGCCCATAGCGAGGGTGGTTTTGGACATGAGCAGTTCTTC. This encodes CAHSEGGFGHEQFF.

The chain has TRBV29-1 and TRBJ2-1, with 8 bases matching TRBD2. The CDR3 runs 14 residues. With 8 bases clipped from V and 7 bases from J, the junction kept 13 bases outside the gene matches. Per germline, CDR1 SQVTM and CDR2 ANQGSEA. In DNA form, the CDR3 reads TGCAGCAGTTTTTGGGGGACTAGGGGTAATGAGCAGTTCTTC. Encoded protein: CSSFWGTRGNEQFF.

This chain joins TRBV11-1 and TRBJ2-7; D might be TRBD1 (7 bases). CDR1 SGHAT and CDR2 FQDESV come from the germline V gene (reference sequence). V shed 6 bases and J shed 3 bases, with 21 bases lying between them. The CDR3 is made up of 16 amino acids. The CDR3 DNA is TGTGCCAGCAGAACCACCTGGCGGGACAGCCACTACGAGCAGTACTTC. Translated, it gives CASRTTWRDSHYEQYF.

The chain couples TRBV7-2 to TRBJ2-1, with TRBD2 matching 12 bases. Germline CDR1 reads SGHTA; CDR2 reads FQGNSA. V lost 0 bases and J lost 9; bases outside the gene matches: 6. The CDR3 runs to 16 residues. The CDR3, as DNA: TGTGCCAGCAGCTTAGCACTAGCGGGGGGCGTCACTGAGCAGTTCTTC. Translating gives CASSLALAGGVTEQFF.

The sample holds many counts of this clonotype. V gene TRBV19 combines with J gene TRBJ1-5; TRBD1 is a possible D gene (5 bases). Germline V gene lookup returns CDR1 LNHDA and CDR2 SQIVND (reference sequence). V lost 7 bases and J lost 0, with 19 bases in between. The CDR3 has 17 amino acids. CDR3 residues: CASTPITGGNSNQPQHF. In nucleotides, the CDR3 is TGTGCCAGTACCCCAATAACGGGGGGGAATAGCAATCAGCCCCAGCATTTT.

This clonotype appeared many times. This chain links TRBV7-9 with TRBJ2-1, with a tentative D call TRBD2 (6 bases). CDR3 length equals 16 residues. Germline V gene data show CDR1 as SEHNR and CDR2 as FQNEAQ (reference sequence). The germline V and J ends were trimmed by 1 base and 4 bases, with 14 bases remaining between them. The CDR3 DNA reads as TGTGCCAGCAGCTTAGAGGGACTCCCGATATACAATGAGCAGTTCTTC. Amino acid sequence: CASSLEGLPIYNEQFF.

The CDR3 sequence: CAISRDGGSISGANVLTF. DNA of the CDR3: TGTGCCATCAGTCGTGACGGAGGGAGCATCTCTGGGGCCAACGTCCTGACTTTC. The V and J genes are TRBV10-3 and TRBJ2-6, with a possible D match to TRBD2 (6 bases). Germline CDR1 is ENHRY and CDR2 is SYGVKD. V was trimmed by 5 bases and J by 0 bases, leaving 17 bases between them. The CDR3 is 18 amino acids.

V is TRBV7-3 and J is TRBJ1-1; D unresolved. V was pared by 6 bases and J by 3 bases, with 14 bases between. Germline V gene data show CDR1 as SGHTA and CDR2 as FQGTGA. This CDR3 is 14 amino acids long. DNA of the CDR3: TGTGCCAGCAGATCGTCTACTCGGGACACTGAAGCTTTCTTT. As protein: CASRSSTRDTEAFF.

This clonotype appeared once. The chain has TRBV7-6 and TRBJ2-7; D is perhaps TRBD2 (6 bases). Germline assignment: CDR1 SGHVS and CDR2 FNYEAQ. CDR3 length equals 12 residues. Trimming left V 5 bases short and J 7 bases short, with 12 bases between. The CDR3 is CASSPLGGEQYF. In DNA, the CDR3 is TGTGCCAGCAGCCCCCTGGGAGGTGAGCAGTACTTC.